A single sample is the source of the 21 T cell receptor beta chains below, sequenced in a study of molecular identifiers for immune sequencing clone quantification (dated by TCRdb to 2017 to 2018). Library generation was performed with PCR. The sample was run on a NextSeq 500. TCRdb redid the processing of the public reads, applying fastp at Q25 and MiXCR, and retained in-frame beta chains. Every entry covers one CDR3 protein and lists the most common genes and DNA from its rows. The sample table holds some 590,000 distinct CDR3 sequences, of which 25% were seen once. The top ten constitute approximately 0.75% of the sample. Sequencing was done on a sample of naive CD8+ T cells from blood, with Jurkat cell RNA spiked in. In the paper's terms, the cell subset or site label means: FACS-sorted CD8+CD4-CCR7+CD45RA+ naive T cells. These receptors all come from a human donor in good health. Some libraries in this study had Jurkat cell RNA spiked in.

Worth noting for this clonotype: One base away lies a much larger clone, so this may be a sequencing read error. The chain uses TRBV12-3 or TRBV12-4 and TRBJ1-2; 7 positions agree with TRBD1. The CDR3 totals 15 residues. The CDR3, as DNA: TGTGCCAGCAGTTCTCCCGGGACAGTCAACTATGGCTACCCCTTC. Amino acids: CASSSPGTVNYGYPF.

This clonotype was counted many times. CDR3 residues: CASSPEAGWSEAFF. Here the CDR3 DNA reads TGTGCCAGCAGCCCCGAGGCCGGTTGGTCTGAAGCTTTCTTT. V usage is TRBV14 and J usage is TRBJ1-1, with unresolved D. The V gene's germline CDR1 is SGHDN and CDR2 FVKESK. The CDR3 is made up of 14 amino acids. V was clipped by 4 bases and J by 6 bases, with 15 bases between them.

This clonotype has a count of ten or more. This chain joins TRBV7-2 and TRBJ2-3, with 8 bases lining up with TRBD1. The junction had 1 base not matched to a gene; V was cut back by 1 base and J by 1 base. Germline V gene lookup returns CDR1 SGHTA and CDR2 FQGNSA. This CDR3 region has 15 residues. CDR3 sequence: CASSLEQGGTDTQYF. The CDR3 DNA is TGTGCCAGCAGCTTAGAACAGGGGGGCACAGATACGCAGTATTTT. The complete variable domain, with remaining parts taken from reference TRBV7-2 and TRBJ2-3, reads GAGVSQSPSNKVTEKGKDVELRCDPISGHTALYWYRQSLGQGLEFLIYFQGNSAPDKSGLPSDRFSAERTGGSVSTLTIQRTQQEDSAVYLCASSLEQGGTDTQYFGPGTRLTVL.

A remark on this clonotype: A much larger clone lies a single base off, so this may be a read error. This chain joins TRBV7-9 and TRBJ2-3, with D possibly matching TRBD2 (6 bases). Trimming stripped 4 bases from V and 2 bases from J, with 13 bases between. CDR3 length: 15 residues. CDR1 is SEHNR, CDR2 FQNEAQ, per germline (reference sequence). For the CDR3, the DNA is TGTGCCAGCAGCTGGTGGGCTAGCGTCACAGATACGCAGTATTTT. Amino acids: CASSWWASVTDTQYF.

The chain combines TRBV27 with TRBJ2-1; perhaps TRBD1 as D (5 bases). Germline V CDR1 and CDR2: MNHEY, SMNVEV (reference sequence). The CDR3 is 15 amino acids. The V gene lost 1 base and the J gene lost 8 bases, with 15 bases spanning the gap. The CDR3 region is CASSLLGRSLHEQFF. As DNA, the CDR3 is TGTGCCAGCAGTTTATTGGGGCGGTCACTACATGAGCAGTTCTTC.

As regards this clonotype: One end of the junction is discordant with germline, which a read error may explain. This rearrangement joins TRBV9 to TRBJ1-3; maybe TRBD1 (6 bases). CDR1 is SGDLS, CDR2 YYNGEE, per germline. The CDR3 consists of 18 residues. CDR3 residues: CARSVGGSTGPTGNTIYF. DNA for the CDR3: TGTGCCCGCAGCGTAGGCGGATCTACAGGGCCAACTGGAAACACCATATATTTT.

Notes on this clonotype: At one end the junction does not follow the germline gene, possibly because of a read error. The V gene is TRBV15, the J gene TRBJ2-7; the match to TRBD2 covers 11 bases. The CDR3 length is 16 residues. Germline V gene data show CDR1 as LNHNV and CDR2 as YYDKDF (reference sequence). CDR3 region: CAASRDLAGGSYEQYF. CDR3 sequence (DNA): TGTGCCGCCAGCAGAGATTTAGCGGGAGGGTCCTACGAGCAGTACTTC.

A remark on this clonotype: A much larger clone sits a single nucleotide away, making a read error possible. The chain joins TRBV3-1 to TRBJ1-5; D uncertain. Trimming took off 1 base at V and 6 bases at J, with 16 bases between the two ends. From germline, CDR1 is LGHDT and CDR2 YNNKEL (reference sequence). This CDR3 is 16 amino acids long. CDR3 sequence: CASSQGTSPSSQPQHF. In DNA form, the CDR3 reads TGTGCCAGCAGCCAAGGGACGTCCCCATCATCTCAGCCCCAGCATTTT.

The chain uses TRBV20-1 and TRBJ2-7; 7 bases line up with TRBD2. The CDR3 extends over 15 amino acids. Trimming cost V 3 bases and J 4 bases; bases outside gene matches: 12. CDR1 is DFQATT and CDR2 is SNEGSKA in the germline V gene (reference sequence). Here the CDR3 reads CSARAQTSPQYEQYF. The CDR3 DNA is TGCAGTGCTAGGGCTCAGACTAGCCCCCAGTACGAGCAGTACTTC.

A remark on this clonotype: Given a much more abundant clone one base away, this may be a read error. The chain has TRBV20-1 and TRBJ2-3; D unclear. The DNA end lines up better with TRBJ1-5; the J call may be wrong. The CDR3 runs 15 residues. Germline loops: CDR1 DFQATT, CDR2 SNEGSKA (reference sequence). DNA of the CDR3: TGCAGTGCTAGAGATTCGGCGGGAGTCGAGGATACGCAGCATTTT. It is translated as CSARDSAGVEDTQHF.

To note about this clonotype: Its ends do not fully match the called genes, so a read error is possible. The chain uses TRBV20-1 and TRBJ2-6; D might be TRBD1 or TRBD2, each matching 5 bases. The CDR3 has 19 amino acids. Germline-derived CDR1 and CDR2 are DFQATT and SNEGSKA (reference sequence). This CDR3 is CSARDRSGPATSVANVLTF. The CDR3 region has the DNA TGCAGTGCTAGAGACCGATCGGGGCCTGCAACCTCTGTGGCCAACGTCCTGACTTTC.

This clonotype has a count of ten or more. The chain employs TRBV29-1 and TRBJ2-7; 7 bases line up with TRBD2. From germline, CDR1 is SQVTM and CDR2 ANQGSEA. After removal of 7 bases from V and 2 bases from J, the junction contained 8 bases not matched to a gene. The CDR3 sequence is 13 residues long. The CDR3 region has the DNA TGCAGCGGGGGGGAGGGCCTTGCCTACGAGCAGTACTTC. Its translation: CSGGEGLAYEQYF.

This clonotype turned up a few times. The chain employs TRBV28 and TRBJ1-6; 10 bases align to TRBD1. The CDR3 loop spans 18 amino acids. V lost 5 bases and J lost 6; bases outside the gene matches: 13. Germline-derived CDR1 and CDR2 are MDHEN and SYDVKM. The CDR3 DNA sequence: TGTGCCAGCAGTCCTGCAAGATTCGACAGGGGGCTTAATTCACCCCTCCACTTT. Amino acid sequence: CASSPARFDRGLNSPLHF. Together with reference TRBV28 and TRBJ1-6, the CDR3 gives the full variable domain: DVKVTQSSRYLVKRTGEKVFLECVQDMDHENMFWYRQDPGLGLRLIYFSYDVKMKEKGDIPEGYSVSREKKERFSLILESASTNQTSMYLCASSPARFDRGLNSPLHFGNGTRLTVT.

Turning to this clonotype: Since a much larger clone is just one base distant, this may be a read error. V and J are TRBV28 and TRBJ2-3, with a possible D match to TRBD2 (8 bases). The germline gives CDR1 MDHEN, CDR2 SYDVKM. The CDR3 consists of 15 residues. Here the CDR3 DNA reads TGTGCCAGCAGTCTCCTAGAGCGGGGGACAGATGCGCAGTATTTT. This sequence encodes CASSLLERGTDAQYF.

The sample holds many counts of this clonotype. The J gene is TRBJ2-3, the V gene TRBV20-1; TRBD2 matches 10 bases. Germline assignment: CDR1 DFQATT and CDR2 SNEGSKA (reference sequence). The CDR3 is made up of 14 amino acids. Trimming at V came to 5 bases and at J to 0 bases, leaving 2 bases not matched to a gene. CDR3 in amino acids: CSAGTSVSTDTQYF. In DNA form, the CDR3 reads TGCAGTGCTGGGACTAGCGTTAGCACAGATACGCAGTATTTT.

In its sample, this clonotype was seen many times. The chain recombines TRBV30 with TRBJ2-3; the D call may be TRBD1 or TRBD2 (7 bases each). The CDR3 consists of 16 residues. V was shortened by 4 bases and J by 3 bases, with 20 bases between the two germline ends. The germline V gene has CDR1 GTSNPN and CDR2 SVGIG (reference sequence). This CDR3 reads CAWTPSGGGLTDTQYF. In DNA form, the CDR3 reads TGTGCCTGGACTCCCTCAGGGGGAGGGTTAACAGATACGCAGTATTTT.

The sample holds many counts of this clonotype. V is TRBV7-9 and J is TRBJ1-2; 7 bases agree with TRBD1. V was clipped by 5 bases and J by 6 bases; unmatched bases: 12. The CDR3 covers 15 residues. Germline lookup yields CDR1 SEHNR and CDR2 FQNEAQ (reference sequence). In DNA, the CDR3 is TGTGCCAGCAGCGCGTGGTCGGTAGGGGGCGATGGCTACACCTTC. This translates into CASSAWSVGGDGYTF.

This clonotype has a count of ten or more. J is TRBJ1-1 and V is TRBV6-5, with TRBD1 identical over 7 bases. The length of the CDR3 is 15 residues. Trimming cost V 7 bases and J 3 bases; bases outside gene matches: 11. Germline lookup yields CDR1 MNHEY and CDR2 SVGAGI. The CDR3 sequence is CASIGRDRADTEAFF. The CDR3 region has the DNA TGTGCCAGCATAGGCCGAGACAGGGCGGACACTGAAGCTTTCTTT.

The chain couples TRBV12-3 or TRBV12-4 to TRBJ2-7; D possibly corresponds to TRBD1 (6 bases). This CDR3 is built from 16 residues. V dropped 2 bases and J dropped 0 bases, with 14 bases sitting between them. The CDR3 DNA is TGTGCCAGCAGTTTATCGGGCAGGGGAAGCTCCTACGAGCAGTACTTC. Protein sequence: CASSLSGRGSSYEQYF.

This clonotype occurred many times. The gene calls are TRBV27 and TRBJ2-1, with 11 bases fitting TRBD2. V lost 5 bases and J lost 4; bases outside the gene matches: 4. CDR3 size: 15 residues. The germline V gene encodes CDR1 MNHEY and CDR2 SMNVEV (reference sequence). The chain's CDR3 is CASSAGTSGYNEQFF. The CDR3 bases are TGTGCCAGCAGTGCCGGGACTAGCGGTTACAATGAGCAGTTCTTC.

In its sample, this clonotype was seen many times. The chain carries TRBV19 and TRBJ2-2, with 7 bases aligning to TRBD1. Germline lookup yields CDR1 LNHDA and CDR2 SQIVND (reference sequence). The length of the CDR3 is 15 residues. V lost 1 base and J lost 5; bases outside the gene matches: 4. The CDR3 sequence: CASSIASTGTGELFF. The DNA for the CDR3 is TGTGCCAGTAGTATAGCCTCGACAGGGACCGGGGAGCTGTTTTTT.